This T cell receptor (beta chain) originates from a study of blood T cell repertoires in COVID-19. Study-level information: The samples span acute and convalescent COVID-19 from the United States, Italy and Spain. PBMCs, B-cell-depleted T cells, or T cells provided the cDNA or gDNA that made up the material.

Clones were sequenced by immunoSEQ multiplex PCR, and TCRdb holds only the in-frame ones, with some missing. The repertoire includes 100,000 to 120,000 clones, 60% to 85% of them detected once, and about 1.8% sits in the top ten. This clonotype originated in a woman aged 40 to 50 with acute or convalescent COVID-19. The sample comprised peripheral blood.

Here the CDR3 DNA reads TGCAGCGTGGAGACAGGGTATGAAAACACCATATATTTT. Encoded protein: CSVETGYENTIYF. The chain employs TRBV29-1 and TRBJ1-3; TRBD1 matches at 7 bases. There are 13 residues in the CDR3. With 6 bases clipped from V and 6 bases from J, the junction kept 8 bases outside the gene matches. Germline values: CDR1 SQVTM, CDR2 ANQGSEA.